The sample holds a few counts of the clone carrying this T cell receptor beta chain. An end of the junction differs from the germline gene, which may be a read error. These data originate in a study of CD8+CD57+ T cells in acquired aplastic anemia. Genomic DNA acted as the template from which TCR beta VDJ combination and CDR3 sequence profiling were carried out. TCRdb redid the calling of the reads with MiXCR, one entry per CDR3 protein. There are about 110,000 distinct CDR3 sequences in the sample; 51% occur only once, and 30% to 40% lies in the top ten. Germline assignment: CDR1 ENHRY and CDR2 SYGVKD. The CDR3 spans 15 residues.

The rearrangement uses TRBV10-3 and TRBJ1-6; D gene uncertain. The TCR was taken from a human donor in good health, serving as a control. Material: sorted CD4+, CD8+, or CD8+CD57+ T cells (not recorded which) from PBMCs. This CDR3 reads CASSEVTGTRSPLHF. CDR3 DNA sequence: TGTGCCAGCAGTGAGGTAACGGGAACTCGGTCACCCCTCCACTTT.